These 24 T cell receptor beta chains came from one sample sequenced in a study of CD39 and CD103 CD8 tumor-infiltrating T cells. Sequencing used immunoSEQ multiplex PCR; TCRdb keeps in-frame clones, though not all of them. The table has some 1,400 clones, around 59% seen once. The sample taken for sequencing was CD39- CD103+ CD8+ T cells sorted from the tumor. Subset: CD103+CD39- single-positive CD45RA- CD8 T cells. The receptors were gathered from a human donor with head and neck squamous cell carcinoma.

The J gene is TRBJ1-2, the V gene TRBV4-2; D possibly corresponds to TRBD1 (6 bases). The CDR3 covers 20 residues. Germline values: CDR1 LGHNA, CDR2 YNFKEQ. V lost 0 bases to trimming and J lost 4 bases, with 27 bases between them. CDR3 in DNA: TGTGCCAGCAGCCAAGAGGTTTCGAAAAACACAGGGATCCCACCCTATGGCTACACCTTC. It codes for CASSQEVSKNTGIPPYGYTF.

V usage is TRBV7-8 and J usage is TRBJ1-2; D unresolved. The CDR3 contains 14 residues. The germline V gene has CDR1 SGHVS and CDR2 FQNEAQ. Between the trimmed V and J ends, which lost 5 bases and 4 bases, there was a span of 14 bases. As DNA, the CDR3 is TGTGCCAGCAGCCCACCCGACCGAATCTATGGCTACACCTTC. It translates to CASSPPDRIYGYTF. The entire variable domain, with the rest obtained from reference TRBV7-8 and TRBJ1-2, is as follows: GAGVSQSPRYKVAKRGQDVALRCDPISGHVSLFWYQQALGQGPEFLTYFQNEAQLDKSGLPSDRFFAERPEGSVSTLKIQRTQQEDSAVYLCASSPPDRIYGYTFGSGTRLTVV.

The gene calls are TRBV28 and TRBJ2-7; 11 positions match TRBD1. The ends lost 5 bases at V and 4 bases at J; junction bases unmatched: 10. This CDR3 spans 16 amino acids. CDR1 and CDR2 (germline): MDHEN, SYDVKM. The CDR3 here is CASSDLGQGARYEQYF. The CDR3 region has the DNA TGTGCCAGCAGTGACCTCGGACAGGGGGCTAGGTACGAGCAGTACTTC.

The rearrangement uses TRBV5-5 and TRBJ1-1; tentative D call: TRBD1 (6 bases). The CDR3 has 13 amino acids. Germline assignment: CDR1 SGHKS and CDR2 YYEKEE (reference sequence). V was cut by 4 bases and J by 3 bases, with 10 bases left in between. CDR3 sequence reads: CASSHNRDTEAFF. The CDR3 nucleotides read TGTGCCAGCAGCCATAACAGGGACACTGAAGCTTTCTTT.

In its sample, this clone was seen a few times. The rearrangement uses TRBV4-2 and TRBJ2-1, with 8 bases that match TRBD1. Germline V lookup: CDR1 LGHNA, CDR2 YNFKEQ. V lost 0 bases, J lost 6 bases, and 10 bases stayed unmatched. CDR3 length: 17 residues. This chain's CDR3 is CASSQDMRGTGSNEQFF. In nucleotides, the CDR3 is TGTGCCAGCAGCCAAGATATGAGGGGGACAGGTTCCAATGAGCAGTTCTTC.

This clone counts as large (0.1 to 1%). This sequence joins TRBV5-5 and TRBJ1-6; 11 bases are shared with TRBD1. This CDR3 has 17 amino acids. The germline CDR1 and CDR2 sequences are SGHKS and YYEKEE (reference sequence). V was pared by 1 base and J by 7 bases, with 7 bases of the junction left unmatched. The CDR3 DNA sequence: TGTGCCAGCAGCTTGCGACAAGGGACAGGGGGAAATTCACCCCTCCACTTT. This translates into CASSLRQGTGGNSPLHF.

V and J are TRBV28 and TRBJ2-3; TRBD2 is a possible D gene (5 bases). The germline V gene encodes CDR1 MDHEN and CDR2 SYDVKM. Trimming removed 8 bases at V and 3 bases at J, with 6 bases between. The CDR3 spans 11 residues. Here the CDR3 reads CASGLTDTQYF. The CDR3 bases are TGTGCCAGCGGACTGACAGATACGCAGTATTTT.

V and J are TRBV7-6 and TRBJ2-2; D is perhaps TRBD2 (7 bases). Germline V gives CDR1 SGHVS, CDR2 FNYEAQ. Trimming removed 4 bases at V and 4 bases at J, with 16 bases between. There are 16 residues in the CDR3. CDR3 sequence (DNA): TGTGCCAGCAGCTCGAGGGGGGGGGCGCGCACCGGGGAGCTGTTTTTT. This encodes CASSSRGGARTGELFF.

The rearrangement links TRBV9 to TRBJ1-2; TRBD1 matches at 9 bases. The CDR3 extends over 14 amino acids. V lost 8 bases, J lost 4 bases, and 9 bases stayed unmatched. The germline V gene has CDR1 SGDLS and CDR2 YYNGEE. CDR3 DNA sequence: TGTGCCAGACAGGGGGCCCATCCCTTCTATGGCTACACCTTC. Translation gives CARQGAHPFYGYTF.

The chain couples TRBV7-9 to TRBJ2-7; D is perhaps TRBD2 (5 bases). The V gene's germline CDR1 is SEHNR and CDR2 FQNEAQ (reference sequence). The CDR3 runs 14 residues. The ends were cut back, 1 base at V and 1 base at J, with 8 bases in the middle. The CDR3 DNA reads as TGTGCCAGCAGCTTAGAGAGGGATTCCTACGAGCAGTACTTC. Its protein is CASSLERDSYEQYF.

The CDR3 loop reads CASSQGFYGYTF. CDR3 coding DNA: TGTGCCAGCAGTCAGGGTTTCTATGGCTACACCTTC. The rearrangement joins TRBV25-1 to TRBJ1-2; the D gene is possibly TRBD1 (5 bases). V was clipped by 5 bases and J by 4 bases, with 8 bases between them. Germline V lookup: CDR1 MGHDK, CDR2 SYGVNS. The CDR3 loop spans 12 amino acids.

This clone has only a few counts. The chain joins TRBV27 to TRBJ1-5, with TRBD1 identical over 10 bases. Germline V gene sequence: CDR1 MNHEY, CDR2 SMNVEV (reference sequence). This CDR3 contains 14 residues. V gave up 3 bases and J gave up 4 bases; unmatched junction bases: 0. CDR3 nucleotides: TGTGCCAGCAGTTTGGGACAGGGGAATCAGCCCCAGCATTTT. It specifies CASSLGQGNQPQHF.

The chain uses TRBV7-6 and TRBJ2-2; D is possibly TRBD1 or TRBD2 (6 bases each). Per germline, CDR1 SGHVS and CDR2 FNYEAQ. The CDR3 is made up of 16 amino acids. V dropped 5 bases and J dropped 2 bases, with 15 bases sitting between them. For the CDR3, the DNA is TGTGCCAGCAGCGATAGTTCGGGGGCCAACACCGGGGAGCTGTTTTTT. It is translated as CASSDSSGANTGELFF.

A few counts support this clone. The V gene is TRBV7-3, the J gene TRBJ1-2; D not resolved. Germline V lookup: CDR1 SGHTA, CDR2 FQGTGA. Trimming stripped 5 bases from V and 4 bases from J, with 14 bases between. The CDR3 has 14 residues. In nucleotides, the CDR3 is TGTGCCAGCAGCCCCACTGGGCCGGGCTATGGCTACACCTTC. It encodes CASSPTGPGYGYTF. Full variable domain (outside the CDR3, taken from reference TRBV7-3 and TRBJ1-2): GAGVSQTPSNKVTEKGKYVELRCDPISGHTALYWYRQSLGQGPEFLIYFQGTGAADDSGLPNDRFFAVRPEGSVSTLKIQRTERGDSAVYLCASSPTGPGYGYTFGSGTRLTVV.

The rearrangement joins TRBV4-3 to TRBJ1-5; weak D call: TRBD1 (6 bases). CDR3 length: 16 amino acids. Germline CDR1 and CDR2: LGHNA and YSLEER. The V and J ends lost 3 bases and 0 bases respectively, with 12 bases between them. The CDR3 DNA is TGCGCCAGCAGCCAGAACTCGGACAGTAGCAATCAGCCCCAGCATTTT. This encodes CASSQNSDSSNQPQHF.

This clone is large (0.1 to 1%) by share. The chain couples TRBV4-1 to TRBJ1-2, with 7 bases that match TRBD1. The CDR3 runs 16 residues. From germline, CDR1 is MGHRA and CDR2 YSYEKL. The V and J ends lost 0 bases and 0 bases, in that order; junction bases with no gene match: 4. Here the CDR3 reads CASSQEQGTANYGYTF. CDR3 nucleotides: TGCGCCAGCAGCCAAGAACAAGGGACAGCTAACTATGGCTACACCTTC.

This chain connects TRBV2 to TRBJ1-2; 10 nucleotides agree with TRBD1. This CDR3 is 16 amino acids long. The J segment lost 3 bases and the V segment lost 1 base, leaving 5 bases of the junction unmatched. From germline, CDR1 is SNHLY and CDR2 FYNNEI. The CDR3 loop is CASSEGQGAKDYGYTF. CDR3 nucleotides: TGTGCCAGCAGTGAAGGACAGGGGGCAAAAGACTATGGCTACACCTTC.

This clone appeared a few times. This chain uses TRBV5-4 with TRBJ2-7; D is perhaps TRBD1 or TRBD2 (5 bases each). The V and J ends lost 7 bases and 0 bases respectively, with 14 bases between them. The CDR3 spans 14 residues. From germline, CDR1 is SGHNT and CDR2 YYREEE (reference sequence). CDR3 in amino acids: CASSRGVSSYEQYF. The CDR3, as DNA: TGTGCCAGCTCCCGGGGCGTTAGCTCCTACGAGCAGTACTTC.

Notes on this clone: This sample also contains other DNA sequences that code for the same CDR3. The genes are TRBV9 and TRBJ2-2; tentative D call: TRBD2 (6 bases). Trimming took off 3 bases at V and 0 bases at J, with 6 bases between the two ends. Per germline, CDR1 SGDLS and CDR2 YYNGEE. This CDR3 has 14 residues. Here the CDR3 reads CASSGGANTGELFF. CDR3 sequence (DNA): TGTGCCAGCAGCGGGGGGGCGAACACCGGGGAGCTGTTTTTT.

The chain carries TRBV18 and TRBJ2-7; TRBD2 matches 13 bases. Germline V gene data show CDR1 as KGHSH and CDR2 as LQKENI. The CDR3 covers 16 residues. Trimming at V came to 5 bases and at J to 3 bases, leaving 7 bases not matched to a gene. The CDR3 loop is CASSDRLAGGLYEQYF. CDR3 sequence (DNA): TGTGCCAGCTCAGACAGACTAGCGGGGGGACTCTACGAGCAGTACTTC.

The genes are TRBV7-7 and TRBJ2-7; weak D call: TRBD1 (6 bases). In germline, CDR1 is SSHAT, CDR2 FNYEAQ (reference sequence). V lost 1 base, J lost 0 bases, and 10 bases lay in between. The CDR3 totals 15 residues. CDR3 loop: CASSLVAGDSYEQYF. In DNA, the CDR3 is TGTGCCAGCAGCTTAGTGGCAGGGGACTCCTACGAGCAGTACTTC.

The chain recombines TRBV7-9 with TRBJ2-5; the match to TRBD1 covers 10 bases. Unmatched junction bases numbered 9, after V lost 4 bases and J lost 7 bases. This CDR3 comprises 15 residues. Germline CDR1 and CDR2: SEHNR and FQNEAQ (reference sequence). The CDR3, as DNA: TGTGCCAGCAGCTCGGGGACAGGGGCGATGGGGACCCAGTACTTC. Its protein product is CASSSGTGAMGTQYF.

The chain combines TRBV6-1 with TRBJ1-1; D is uncertain. Trimming removed 1 base at V and 4 bases at J, with 7 bases between. Germline loops: CDR1 MNHNS, CDR2 SASEGT. The CDR3 has 13 amino acids. The CDR3 DNA follows: TGTGCCAGCAGTGAAGTCTTGGTCACTGAAGCTTTCTTT. Translation: CASSEVLVTEAFF.

The genes are TRBV27 and TRBJ2-2, with 10 bases matching TRBD1. This CDR3 has 16 amino acids. Germline values: CDR1 MNHEY, CDR2 SMNVEV (reference sequence). Trimming removed 3 bases from V and 2 bases from J; junction bases left unmatched: 3. The CDR3 DNA is TGTGCCAGCAGTTTGGGGACAGGGGATAACACCGGGGAGCTGTTTTTT. Its translation is CASSLGTGDNTGELFF.